Reported below is one TCR beta chain. Antigen specificity is unknown. TCRdb recomputed calls from the RT-PCR reads with MiXCR, one row per CDR3 protein. The data contain some 800,000 distinct CDR3 sequences, around 20% of them singletons. These data belong to a study of response to subunit inactivated influenza vaccine. Findings and caveats of the study: Authors suggested that a seasonal influenza vaccination recruits few new T cells each time.

Germline values: CDR1 SGHVS, CDR2 FNYEAQ. Deletions cut 3 bases from V and 4 bases from J, with 9 bases between. CDR3 size: 13 residues. Sequences were derived from PBMCs from blood, sampled about 5 days after vaccination. The gene calls are TRBV7-6 and TRBJ2-5; tentatively, D is TRBD2 (6 bases). The sequence came from a man aged 45-60 years who received an inactivated influenza vaccine. CDR3 in DNA: TGTGCCAGCAGCTTTGGGACTCGAGAGACCCAGTACTTC. It is translated as CASSFGTRETQYF. Full variable domain (rest looked up from reference TRBV7-6 and TRBJ2-5): GAGVSQSPRYKVTKRGQDVALRCDPISGHVSLYWYRQALGQGPEFLTYFNYEAQQDKSGLPNDRFSAERPEGSISTLTIQRTEQRDSAMYRCASSFGTRETQYFGPGTRLLVL.